This T cell receptor beta chain is from a study of T cells in localized non-small cell lung cancer. The CDR3 is 15 residues long. The V gene's germline CDR1 is MNHEY and CDR2 SVGAGI. The trim removed 7 bases at V and 8 bases at J, leaving 13 bases unmatched. General study findings and limits: Overall survival was longer when the density of T cells in the blood was higher.

Assay used: immunoSEQ multiplex PCR; TCRdb lists only in-frame clones, some missing. The sample lists around 55,000 clones, around 84% occurring once. Details on this clone: Antigen: not known.

Here the sequenced sample was PBMCs, taken before any cancer treatment. This TCR was sampled from a female donor with stage II lung adenocarcinoma. The chain recombines TRBV6-5 with TRBJ1-2, with TRBD1 matching 10 bases. The CDR3 loop is CASTDGGQGGYGYTF. For the CDR3, the DNA is TGTGCCAGCACCGACGGTGGACAGGGGGGTTACGGCTACACCTTC.